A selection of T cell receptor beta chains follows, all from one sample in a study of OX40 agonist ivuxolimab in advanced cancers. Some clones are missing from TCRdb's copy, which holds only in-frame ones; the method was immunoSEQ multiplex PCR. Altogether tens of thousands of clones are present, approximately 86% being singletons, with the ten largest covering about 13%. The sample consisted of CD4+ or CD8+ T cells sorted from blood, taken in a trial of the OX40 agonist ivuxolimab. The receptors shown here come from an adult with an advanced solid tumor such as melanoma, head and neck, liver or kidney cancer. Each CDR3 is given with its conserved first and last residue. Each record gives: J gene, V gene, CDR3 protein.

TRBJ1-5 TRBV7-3 CASSQGGRSNQPQHF
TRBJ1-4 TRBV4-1 CASSQGGNANEKLFF
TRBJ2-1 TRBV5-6 CASSLANEQFF
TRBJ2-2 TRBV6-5 CASSYFATGERELFF
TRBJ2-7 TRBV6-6 CASSGRGPYEQYF
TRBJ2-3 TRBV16 CASSVGAASTDTQYF
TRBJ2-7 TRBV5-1 CASSFRTGLVEQYF
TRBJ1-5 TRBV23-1 CASSQSSGGANQPQHF
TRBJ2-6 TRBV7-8 CASSFRAGTGANVLTF
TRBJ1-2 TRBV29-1 CSVERGGGGYTF
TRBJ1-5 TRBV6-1 CASSEKGEWQPQHF
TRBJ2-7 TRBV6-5 CASSYGTGNHEQYF
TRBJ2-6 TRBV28 CASSYSCLTQSRANVLTF
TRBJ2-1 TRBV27 CASSSRTVSYNEQFF
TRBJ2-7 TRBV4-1 CASSQGTDPLYEQYF
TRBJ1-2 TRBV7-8 CASSPRTQTSYGYTF
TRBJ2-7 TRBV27 CASSSSPVGGPYEQYF
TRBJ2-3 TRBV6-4 CASSDSTSGGPTDTQYF
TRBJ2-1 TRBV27 CASSYVNEQFF
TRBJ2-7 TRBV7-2 CASSLEGTEQYF
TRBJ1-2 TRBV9 CASSVGQGHGYTF
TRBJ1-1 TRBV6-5 CASSYSPLYTEAFF
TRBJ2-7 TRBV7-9 CASSRDGGIYEQYF
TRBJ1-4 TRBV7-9 CASTEGSDEKLFF
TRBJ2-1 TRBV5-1 CASSFLHYSYNEQFF
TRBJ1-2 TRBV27 CASRLAGSYGYTF
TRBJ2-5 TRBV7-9 CASSSLRGVGETQYF
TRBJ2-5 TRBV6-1 CASSEDRGLGETQYF
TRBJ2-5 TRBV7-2 CASSPLGFGTGDQETQYF
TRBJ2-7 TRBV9 CASSRTDRGPYEQYF
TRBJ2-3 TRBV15 CATSREWGGTDTQYF
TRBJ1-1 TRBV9 CASSRTGGSVNTEAFF
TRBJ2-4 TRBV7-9 CASSLAMTGWGIQYF
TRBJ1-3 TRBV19 CASSPDGTFGNTIYF
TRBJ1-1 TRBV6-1 CASSEGQGGGTEAFF
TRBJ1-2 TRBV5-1 CASSLLPPRDRVQSYYTF
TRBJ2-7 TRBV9 CASSPPGTETFYEQYF
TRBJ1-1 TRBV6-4 CASRETVGYTEAFF
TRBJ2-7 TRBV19 CASSIGTGLSYEQYF
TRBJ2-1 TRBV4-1 CASSQEGQGVPHEQFF
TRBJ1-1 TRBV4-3 CASSRSPGTRGTEAFF
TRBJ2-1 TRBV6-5 CASSYFVWGEQFF
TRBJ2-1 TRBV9 CASSPGTSHNEQFF
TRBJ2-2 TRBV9 CASSVDRGTGELFF
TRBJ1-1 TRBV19 CASTRQGARTEAFF
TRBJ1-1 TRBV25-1 CASSVPTGTEAFF
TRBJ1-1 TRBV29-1 CSVEDPLNTEAFF
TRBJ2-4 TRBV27 CASKEAGAYKNIQYF
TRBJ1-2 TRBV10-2 CASSELGGPYGYTF